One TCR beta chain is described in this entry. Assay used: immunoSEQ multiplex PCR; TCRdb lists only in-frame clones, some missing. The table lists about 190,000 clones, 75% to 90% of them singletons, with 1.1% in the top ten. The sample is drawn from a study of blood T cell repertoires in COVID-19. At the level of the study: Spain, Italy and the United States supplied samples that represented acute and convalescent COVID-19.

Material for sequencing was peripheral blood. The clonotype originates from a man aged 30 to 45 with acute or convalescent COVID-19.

The CDR3 sequence: CASSGGTDYEQYF. DNA of the CDR3: TGTGCCAGCAGTGGGGGGACAGACTACGAGCAGTACTTC. The rearrangement uses TRBV2 and TRBJ2-7; TRBD1 agrees at 7 bases. The germline CDR1 and CDR2 sequences are SNHLY and FYNNEI. The CDR3 loop spans 13 amino acids. V dropped 4 bases and J dropped 3; count of bases not matched to a gene: 3.